This entry concerns a single T cell receptor (beta chain). The sample comes from a study of shared clonotypes between healthy human individuals. From germline, CDR1 is KGHSH and CDR2 LQKENI. Trimming removed 0 bases at V and 1 base at J, with 6 bases between. The CDR3 totals 14 residues. Clones were read by immunoSEQ multiplex PCR, and TCRdb kept only the in-frame ones, dropping some. The sample lists approximately 2,300,000 clones; less than 95% were seen once. The clonotype originates from a man younger than 35 in good health. Some clones in this sample may be carry-over from other donors' samples. The V and J genes are TRBV18 and TRBJ1-1, with unresolved D. The sequencing sample was made of naive CD4+ T cells from PBMCs. As to subset: CD45RA+ positively selected. The CDR3 DNA follows: TGTGCCAGCTCACCACCCTCCACGAACACTGAAGCTTTCTTT. Its translation: CASSPPSTNTEAFF.